This T cell receptor (beta chain) was identified during a study of control samples from healthy donors and cancer patients. Between the trimmed V and J ends, which lost 7 bases and 5 bases, there was a span of 3 bases. Germline lookup yields CDR1 WSHSY and CDR2 SAAADI. This CDR3 comprises 10 residues. The table came from immunoSEQ multiplex PCR; TCRdb's copy has only in-frame clones and leaves some out. The sample has 50,000 or so clones; about four fifths are singletons. The chain carries TRBV10-2 and TRBJ2-1; the D is unclear. The receptor was isolated from a man in his 70s in good health. Sequencing was done on a sample of blood. In DNA form, the CDR3 reads TGCGCCAGCATGAACAATGAGCAGTTCTTC. Translating gives CASMNNEQFF.